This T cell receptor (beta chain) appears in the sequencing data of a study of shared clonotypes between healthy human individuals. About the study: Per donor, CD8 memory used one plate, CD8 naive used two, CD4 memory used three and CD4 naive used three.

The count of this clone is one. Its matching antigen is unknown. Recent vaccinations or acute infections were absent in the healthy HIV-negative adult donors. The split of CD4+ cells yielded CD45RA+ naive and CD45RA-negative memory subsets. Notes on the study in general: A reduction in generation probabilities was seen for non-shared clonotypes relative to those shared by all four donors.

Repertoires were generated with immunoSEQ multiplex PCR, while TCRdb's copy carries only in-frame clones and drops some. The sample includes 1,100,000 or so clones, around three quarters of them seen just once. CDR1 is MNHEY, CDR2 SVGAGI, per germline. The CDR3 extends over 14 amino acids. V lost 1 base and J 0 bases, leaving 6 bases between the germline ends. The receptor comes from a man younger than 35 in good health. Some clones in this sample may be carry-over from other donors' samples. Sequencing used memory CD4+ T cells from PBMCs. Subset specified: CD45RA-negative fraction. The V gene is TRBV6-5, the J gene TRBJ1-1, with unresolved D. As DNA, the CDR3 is TGTGCCAGCAGTTACTGGGGAATGAACACTGAAGCTTTCTTT. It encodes CASSYWGMNTEAFF.